A selection of T cell receptor beta chains follows, all from one sample in a study of T-cell reconstitution after alpha-beta-depleted transplantation in children. MiXCR was run by TCRdb on the PCR reads, yielding one entry per CDR3 protein. This table holds 450,000 to 550,000 distinct CDR3 sequences, over 9.5% found once. Sequenced material: PBMCs, mostly from graft donor cells, taken 180 days after TCRalphabeta/CD19-depleted stem cell transplant. These receptor sequences come from a female patient aged 2-9 years who had a stem cell transplant for aplastic anemia, so the T cells may come from the graft donor. The CDR3 runs from the conserved cysteine through the conserved F or W. Fields, in order: V gene, D gene, J gene, clone size, CDR3 protein, CDR3 DNA. A D gene is named only where the DNA matches it firmly. Expanded clones are given a class, and other clones once, few, many or no size at all.

>TRBV30|NA|TRBJ1-4|few
CAWSLSGGTNEKLFF
TGTGCCTGGAGTTTGAGCGGGGGGACTAATGAAAAACTGTTTTTT
>TRBV15|NA|TRBJ2-2|many
CATSRFGELFF
TGTGCCACCAGCCGGTTCGGGGAGCTGTTTTTT
>TRBV28|NA|TRBJ1-3|NA
CASSLWGYSGNTIYF
TGTGCCAGCAGTTTGTGGGGATACTCTGGAAACACCATATATTTT
>TRBV7-8|NA|TRBJ2-3|NA
CASSVSGAPDTQYF
TGTGCCAGCAGCGTCTCGGGGGCACCAGATACGCAGTATTTT
>TRBV28|TRBD1|TRBJ1-5|many
CASSSGQGAGQPQHF
TGTGCCAGCAGTTCGGGACAGGGGGCAGGTCAGCCCCAGCATTTT
>TRBV5-1|TRBD2|TRBJ2-1|NA
CASSLVRTSNEQFF
TGCGCCAGCAGCTTGGTAAGGACTAGCAATGAGCAGTTCTTC
>TRBV7-3|NA|TRBJ1-1|few
CASSSQGTEAFF
TGTGCCAGCAGCTCTCAGGGCACTGAAGCTTTCTTT
>TRBV14|TRBD2|TRBJ2-1|NA
CASSRQRDPYNEQFF
TGTGCCAGCAGCCGGCAGCGGGATCCCTACAATGAGCAGTTCTTC
>TRBV9|TRBD2|TRBJ2-5|many
CASSVDGRGTLQETQYF
TGTGCCAGCAGCGTAGATGGGCGGGGGACTTTACAAGAGACCCAGTACTTC
>TRBV7-9|TRBD2|TRBJ2-1|few
CASSTTGTSGRNEQFF
TGTGCCAGCAGCACGACCGGGACTAGCGGACGAAATGAGCAGTTCTTC
>TRBV29-1|NA|TRBJ1-5|NA
CSVVLGSGQPQHF
TGCAGCGTTGTGTTAGGGTCGGGTCAGCCCCAGCATTTT
>TRBV24-1|NA|TRBJ2-2|few
CATMDNPAGELFF
TGTGCCACCATGGACAATCCAGCCGGGGAGCTGTTTTTT
>TRBV4-1|TRBD1|TRBJ1-1|many
CASSQSPRGQDTEAFF
TGCGCCAGCAGCCAAAGCCCCAGGGGGCAAGACACTGAAGCTTTCTTT
>TRBV12-3/TRBV12-4|TRBD2|TRBJ2-1|few
CASSWGLAGGDNEQFF
TGTGCCAGCAGTTGGGGACTAGCGGGAGGAGACAATGAGCAGTTCTTC
>TRBV20-1|NA|TRBJ2-1|NA
CSARDGGTGNRIF
TGCAGTGCTAGAGATGGGGGTACAGGGAACCGGATCTTC
>TRBV6-5|TRBD2|TRBJ2-3|NA
CASSYSTSGGADTQYF
TGTGCCAGCAGTTACTCGACTAGCGGGGGGGCCGATACGCAGTATTTT
>TRBV5-1|NA|TRBJ2-2|NA
CASSHRLLAGNTGELFF
TGCGCCAGCAGCCACCGACTTCTCGCGGGAAACACCGGGGAGCTGTTTTTT
>TRBV4-3|NA|TRBJ1-4|many
CASSQVQGHEPNEKLFF
TGCGCCAGCAGCCAGGTCCAAGGACACGAGCCTAATGAAAAACTGTTTTTT
>TRBV28|NA|TRBJ2-7|few
CASSFNPGRGPYEQYF
TGTGCCAGCAGTTTTAATCCCGGGAGAGGTCCCTACGAGCAGTACTTC
>TRBV11-2|NA|TRBJ2-7|few
CASSSTQGLISYEQYF
TGTGCCAGCAGCTCCACCCAGGGGCTGATCTCCTACGAGCAGTACTTC
>TRBV20-1|NA|TRBJ2-3|many
CSANRLGDTQYF
TGCAGTGCGAATAGACTAGGAGATACGCAGTATTTT
>TRBV7-8|NA|TRBJ1-5|NA
CASSRLLGNQPQHF
TGTGCCAGCAGCCGACTGCTGGGCAATCAGCCCCAGCATTTT
>TRBV12-3/TRBV12-4|TRBD1|TRBJ2-7|many
CASSPRTGSYEQYF
TGTGCCAGCAGTCCGCGGACAGGATCCTACGAGCAGTACTTC
>TRBV5-1|TRBD2|TRBJ2-3|NA
CASRLLGTRDLADTQYF
TGCGCCAGCAGATTGTTAGGGACTAGAGACTTGGCAGATACGCAGTATTTT
>TRBV7-3|TRBD1|TRBJ2-1|NA
CASTITGTDYNEQFF
TGTGCCAGCACCATAACCGGGACAGATTACAATGAGCAGTTCTTC
>TRBV12-3/TRBV12-4|NA|TRBJ1-1|few
CASRGDRTEAFF
TGTGCCAGCAGGGGCGACAGGACTGAAGCTTTCTTT
>TRBV29-1|NA|TRBJ2-2|NA
CSGTQGNTGELFF
TGCAGCGGAACTCAGGGTAACACCGGGGAGCTGTTTTTT
>TRBV29-1|NA|TRBJ1-5|many
CSADGGGNQPQHF
TGCAGCGCTGACGGCGGGGGCAATCAGCCCCAGCATTTT
>TRBV7-9|NA|TRBJ2-1|few
CASSLGGGFGNEQFF
TGTGCCAGCAGCTTAGGGGGCGGTTTTGGCAATGAGCAGTTCTTC
>TRBV18|NA|TRBJ2-5|NA
CASSPLRGTQETQYF
TGTGCCAGCTCACCCCTAAGGGGTACGCAAGAGACCCAGTACTTC
>TRBV11-2|NA|TRBJ1-6|few
CASSLGPGTVVYNSPLHF
TGTGCCAGCAGCTTAGGCCCCGGGACGGTAGTTTATAATTCACCCCTCCACTTT
>TRBV6-5|TRBD1|TRBJ1-1|few
CASSYGPGGNTEAFF
TGTGCCAGCAGTTACGGGCCAGGGGGCAACACTGAAGCTTTCTTT
>TRBV12-3/TRBV12-4|NA|TRBJ1-1|NA
CASSSRRVMNTEAFF
TGTGCCAGCAGTTCGCGCAGGGTCATGAACACTGAAGCTTTCTTT
>TRBV28|NA|TRBJ1-4|few
CASSLGPYWGQNLGKLFF
TGTGCCAGCAGTTTAGGCCCCTATTGGGGGCAGAACCTTGGAAAACTGTTTTTT
>TRBV4-3|NA|TRBJ2-2|few
CASSQVPLGELFF
TGCGCCAGCAGCCAAGTTCCGCTCGGGGAGCTGTTTTTT
>TRBV11-2|NA|TRBJ2-4|few
CASSLEVTTLGKNIQYF
TGTGCCAGCAGCTTAGAGGTTACCACCCTCGGCAAAAACATTCAGTACTTC
>TRBV10-3|NA|TRBJ2-3|NA
CAISRDSTDTQYF
TGTGCCATCAGCAGGGATAGCACAGATACGCAGTATTTT
>TRBV9|NA|TRBJ2-2|few
CASSVDWNGELFF
TGTGCCAGCAGCGTAGATTGGAACGGGGAGCTGTTTTTT
>TRBV7-2|NA|TRBJ2-7|NA
CASSPDLTGGYEQYF
TGTGCCAGCAGCCCCGACCTGACCGGCGGGTACGAGCAGTACTTC
>TRBV6-2/TRBV6-3|NA|TRBJ2-1|NA
CASSYSLGGGPEQFF
TGTGCCAGCAGTTACTCGTTAGGGGGGGGCCCGGAGCAGTTCTTC
>TRBV7-2|NA|TRBJ1-2|many
CASSLRTAYGYTF
TGTGCCAGCAGCTTGAGGACAGCCTATGGCTACACCTTC
>TRBV12-3/TRBV12-4|TRBD2|TRBJ2-2|NA
CASSFSGRETGELFF
TGTGCCAGCAGTTTCAGCGGGAGAGAGACCGGGGAGCTGTTTTTT
>TRBV20-1|NA|TRBJ1-5|many
CSAPFGPGKFSNQPQHF
TGCAGTGCTCCCTTTGGGCCCGGGAAATTTAGCAATCAGCCCCAGCATTTT
>TRBV24-1|NA|TRBJ2-1|many
CATSDFGRNEQFF
TGTGCCACCAGTGATTTCGGGCGTAATGAGCAGTTCTTC
>TRBV9|TRBD2|TRBJ2-1|few
CASSVDGPTSPYYNEQFF
TGTGCCAGCAGCGTAGATGGCCCGACTAGCCCTTACTACAATGAGCAGTTCTTC
>TRBV5-1|NA|TRBJ1-1|NA
CASSNGQLMNTEAFF
TGCGCCAGCAGCAACGGACAGCTCATGAACACTGAAGCTTTCTTT
>TRBV12-3/TRBV12-4|NA|TRBJ2-4|few
CASSLVDWGNIQYF
TGTGCCAGCAGTTTAGTTGACTGGGGAAACATTCAGTACTTC
>TRBV29-1|NA|TRBJ2-7|few
CSVVSGTYEQYF
TGCAGCGTTGTTTCCGGAACCTACGAGCAGTACTTC
>TRBV4-2|NA|TRBJ1-1|many
CASSLRTEATEAFF
TGTGCCAGCAGCCTAAGGACAGAGGCAACTGAAGCTTTCTTT
>TRBV12-3/TRBV12-4|NA|TRBJ1-4|NA
CASRLLDGTNEKLFF
TGTGCCAGCAGATTATTGGACGGGACTAATGAAAAACTGTTTTTT
>TRBV7-4|TRBD1|TRBJ2-5|NA
CASSLYDGTGGVGETQYF
TGTGCCAGCAGCTTATATGACGGGACAGGTGGCGTGGGAGAGACCCAGTACTTC
>TRBV7-2|NA|TRBJ1-3|few
CASSSRQAGNTIYF
TGTGCCAGCAGCTCCCGACAGGCCGGAAACACCATATATTTT
>TRBV6-2/TRBV6-3|NA|TRBJ2-2|many
CASSEDSVYGELFF
TGTGCCAGCTCAGAGGATTCAGTGTATGGGGAGCTGTTTTTT
>TRBV12-3/TRBV12-4|TRBD1|TRBJ1-5|NA
CASSWQGDSNQPQHF
TGTGCCAGCAGTTGGCAGGGGGATAGCAATCAGCCCCAGCATTTT
>TRBV7-8|NA|TRBJ2-3|NA
CASRLDSDLLTDTQYF
TGTGCCAGCCGCCTGGACAGCGACTTACTCACAGATACGCAGTATTTT
>TRBV18|NA|TRBJ2-1|NA
CASSGDTGMDEQFF
TGTGCCAGCTCAGGGGACACGGGTATGGATGAGCAGTTCTTC
>TRBV12-3/TRBV12-4|NA|TRBJ1-1|many
CASSFRTAEAFF
TGTGCCAGCAGTTTTAGGACAGCTGAAGCTTTCTTT
>TRBV20-1|TRBD2|TRBJ2-1|NA
CSARGFLAGPSSYNEQFF
TGCAGTGCTAGAGGGTTTCTAGCGGGGCCAAGCTCCTACAATGAGCAGTTCTTC
>TRBV7-2|NA|TRBJ1-5|few
CASSYWGGSNQPQHF
TGTGCCAGCAGCTATTGGGGGGGGAGCAATCAGCCCCAGCATTTT